The clone carrying this TCR beta chain has a count of ten or more. Its cognate antigen is unknown. Germline-derived CDR1 and CDR2 are DFQATT and SNEGSKA (reference sequence). V shed 6 bases, J shed 9 bases, and the junction held 10 bases outside the gene matches. The CDR3 runs 14 residues. These data come from a study of blood T cells in healthy people across ages. Together with a sample-barcoded 5' primer, a J-beta primer mix was included in a second PCR lasting about 6 to 11 cycles. TCRdb analysed the 5' RACE reads with MiXCR anew, one entry per CDR3 protein. The data show 600,000 or so distinct CDR3 sequences, roughly 30% seen once. Whole-study results and caveats: Strong correlation was found linking TCR beta diversity to naive T cell percentage. Measured against age, TCR beta diversity per million T cells decreased in a roughly linear manner. Greater diversity and more naive CD4+ cells were seen in long-lived donors than in aged donors.

Source material: blood. The gene calls are TRBV20-1 and TRBJ2-1, with 11 bases identical to TRBD2. The clonotype was recovered from a woman of 80 years or more in good health. CDR3 sequence reads: CSAQLSGGAGEQFF. CDR3 DNA sequence: TGCAGTGCCCAGCTTAGCGGGGGGGCGGGTGAGCAGTTCTTC.